This T cell receptor (beta chain) derives from a study of blood T cell repertoires in COVID-19. Across the study: T cells, B-cell-depleted T cells, or PBMCs provided the cDNA or gDNA that served as material.

Germline CDR1 MGHRA, CDR2 YSYEKL. V shed 1 base and J shed 4 bases, with 10 bases lying between them. The CDR3 extends over 15 amino acids. In the study's own analysis: Amplified reference gene primers provided the basis for estimating nucleated cell counts. This table comes from immunoSEQ multiplex PCR, and its TCRdb copy is limited to in-frame clones, with some not included. That table supplies the V and J calls and clone size; D and trimming were determined from the DNA. Of over 50,000 clones in the sample, roughly 83% were seen once. The V and J genes are TRBV4-1 and TRBJ1-4, with D maybe TRBD1 (5 bases). What was sequenced was peripheral blood. The TCR comes from a man in his 60s with COVID-19, enrolled during active disease. The DNA of the CDR3 is TGCGCCAGCAGCCAAGTTCGGGGGAATAATGAAAAACTGTTTTTT. As protein: CASSQVRGNNEKLFF.